The following is a T cell receptor (beta chain) sequence with its context. Its antigen is still unknown. A sort by CD45RO/CCR7/CD25/CD127/CD95/CD27 yielded CD4+ naive, central memory, regulatory and stem cell-like memory cells. This specimen belongs to a study of beta chain features in type 1 diabetes. Study as a whole: Age, gender and cell yields were similar between patients and healthy donors. General study results and limits: Type 1 diabetes patients showed a moderate but significant shortening of TCRB CDR3s in all four CD4+ subsets. The naive, central memory and Treg TCRB repertoires showed an apparent similarity that was greater among patients than among healthy donors.

The J segment lost 5 bases and the V segment lost 4 bases, leaving 8 bases of the junction unmatched. The CDR3 is made up of 15 amino acids. Germline V lookup: CDR1 SGHDT, CDR2 YYEEEE. What was sequenced were expressed TCRB transcripts, since all of the isolated RNA had been reverse transcribed. Reads from naive, central memory and regulatory T cell samples averaged about 3.57 million. Sequencing was performed with immunoSEQ multiplex PCR; in TCRdb, only in-frame clones are kept and a portion is missing. The sample contains 400,000 or so clones, around 9.6% of which appear only once. Sequencing used central memory CD4+ T cells from blood. The receptor's source is a young man with type 1 diabetes. The V and J genes are TRBV5-6 and TRBJ1-5; TRBD1 matches at 8 bases. DNA for the CDR3: TGTGCCAGCAGCGCAAACAGGGGGGGATATCAGCCCCAGCATTTT. It yields the protein CASSANRGGYQPQHF.